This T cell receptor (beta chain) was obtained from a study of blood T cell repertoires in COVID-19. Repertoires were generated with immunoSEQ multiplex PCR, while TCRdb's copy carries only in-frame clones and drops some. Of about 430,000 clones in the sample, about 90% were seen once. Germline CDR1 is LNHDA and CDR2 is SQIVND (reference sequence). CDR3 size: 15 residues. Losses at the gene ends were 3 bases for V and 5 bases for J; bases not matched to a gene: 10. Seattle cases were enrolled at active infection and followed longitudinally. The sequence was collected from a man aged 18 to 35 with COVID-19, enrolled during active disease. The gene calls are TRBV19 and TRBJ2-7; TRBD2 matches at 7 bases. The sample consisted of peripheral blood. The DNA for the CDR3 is TGTGCCAGTAGTATCGGGGCGGGAGACCCGAACGAGCAGTACTTC. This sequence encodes CASSIGAGDPNEQYF.